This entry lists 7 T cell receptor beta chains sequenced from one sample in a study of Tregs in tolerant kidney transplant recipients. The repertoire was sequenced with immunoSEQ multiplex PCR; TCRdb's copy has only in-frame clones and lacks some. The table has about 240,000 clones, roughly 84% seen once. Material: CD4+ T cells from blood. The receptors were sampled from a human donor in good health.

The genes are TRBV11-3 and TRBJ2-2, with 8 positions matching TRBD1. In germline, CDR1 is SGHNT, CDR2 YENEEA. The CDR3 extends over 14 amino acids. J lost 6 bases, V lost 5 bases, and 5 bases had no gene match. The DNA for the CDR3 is TGTGCCAGCAGCGCGGACAGGGTCTCCGGGGAGCTGTTTTTT. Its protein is CASSADRVSGELFF.

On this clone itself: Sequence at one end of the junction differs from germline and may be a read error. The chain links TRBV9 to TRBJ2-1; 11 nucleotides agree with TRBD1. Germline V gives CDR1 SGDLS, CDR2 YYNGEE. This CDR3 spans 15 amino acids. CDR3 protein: CASGVDRGQYNEQFF. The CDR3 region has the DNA TGTGCCAGCGGCGTGGACAGGGGGCAGTACAATGAGCAGTTCTTC.

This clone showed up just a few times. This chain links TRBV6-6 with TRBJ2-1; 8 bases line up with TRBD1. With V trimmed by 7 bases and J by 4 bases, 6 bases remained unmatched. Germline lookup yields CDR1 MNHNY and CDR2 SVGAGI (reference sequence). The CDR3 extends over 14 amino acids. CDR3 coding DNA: TGTGCCAGCACTGGACAGGGACAGTACAATGAGCAGTTCTTC. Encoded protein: CASTGQGQYNEQFF.

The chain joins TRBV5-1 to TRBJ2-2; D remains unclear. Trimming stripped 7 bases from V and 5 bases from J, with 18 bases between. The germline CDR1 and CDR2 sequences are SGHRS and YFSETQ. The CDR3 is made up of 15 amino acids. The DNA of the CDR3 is TGCGCCAGCGGACCAGCCACCGGTTCGACCGGGGAGCTGTTTTTT. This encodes CASGPATGSTGELFF.

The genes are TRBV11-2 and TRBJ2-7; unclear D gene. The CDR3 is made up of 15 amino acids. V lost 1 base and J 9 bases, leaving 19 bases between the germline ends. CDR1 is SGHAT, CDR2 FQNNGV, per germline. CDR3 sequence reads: CASSLVSGSYWPQYF. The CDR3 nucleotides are TGTGCCAGCAGCTTAGTTTCGGGCAGTTATTGGCCGCAGTACTTC.

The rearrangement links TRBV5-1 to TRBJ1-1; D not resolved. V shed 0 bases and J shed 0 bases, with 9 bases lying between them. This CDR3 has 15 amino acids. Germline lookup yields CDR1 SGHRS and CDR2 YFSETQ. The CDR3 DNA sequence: TGCGCCAGCAGCTTGGAGGCAGCCTTGAACACTGAAGCTTTCTTT. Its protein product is CASSLEAALNTEAFF. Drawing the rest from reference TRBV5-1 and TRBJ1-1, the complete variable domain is KAGVTQTPRYLIKTRGQQVTLSCSPISGHRSVSWYQQTPGQGLQFLFEYFSETQRNKGNFPGRFSGRQFSNSRSEMNVSTLELGDSALYLCASSLEAALNTEAFFGQGTRLTVV.

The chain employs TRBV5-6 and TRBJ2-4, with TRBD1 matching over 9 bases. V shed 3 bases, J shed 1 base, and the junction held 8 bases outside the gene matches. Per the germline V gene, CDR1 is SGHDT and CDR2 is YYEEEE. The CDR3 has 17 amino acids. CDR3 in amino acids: CASSSYRGRWAKNIQYF. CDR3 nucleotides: TGTGCCAGCAGCTCATACAGGGGGCGCTGGGCCAAAAACATTCAGTACTTC.